These 19 T cell receptor beta chains originate from one sample sequenced in a study of OX40 agonist ivuxolimab in advanced cancers. Repertoires were generated with immunoSEQ multiplex PCR, while TCRdb's copy carries only in-frame clones and drops some. The sample holds about 150,000 clones, roughly 94% seen once. The sequencing used CD4+ or CD8+ T cells sorted from blood, collected in a trial of the OX40 agonist ivuxolimab. The receptors stem from an adult with an advanced solid tumor such as melanoma, head and neck, liver or kidney cancer.

The rearrangement links TRBV28 to TRBJ2-7, with TRBD1 identical over 7 bases. With V trimmed by 7 bases and J by 1 base, 10 bases remained unmatched. In germline, CDR1 is MDHEN, CDR2 SYDVKM. This CDR3 spans 15 amino acids. CDR3: CASTVTGVGSYEQYF. The CDR3, as DNA: TGTGCCAGCACCGTAACAGGGGTTGGTTCCTACGAGCAGTACTTC.

The rearrangement uses TRBV10-3 and TRBJ1-2; TRBD1 agrees at 9 bases. This CDR3 spans 13 amino acids. The junction had 3 bases not matched to a gene; V was cut back by 6 bases and J by 4 bases. Germline V gene data show CDR1 as ENHRY and CDR2 as SYGVKD. DNA of the CDR3: TGTGCCATCAGCCGGGACAGGGCCTATGGCTACACCTTC. Translating gives CAISRDRAYGYTF.

In DNA, the CDR3 is TGTGCCAGCAGCTATGGGGGGAGGGTGAACACTGAAGCTTTCTTT. It is translated as CASSYGGRVNTEAFF. The chain couples TRBV5-4 to TRBJ1-1; a weak D match, TRBD1 (5 bases). The CDR3 is 15 residues long. Germline V gives CDR1 SGHNT, CDR2 YYREEE (reference sequence). With 3 bases removed from V and 0 bases from J, the gap between germline ends came to 12 bases.

V is TRBV5-6 and J is TRBJ1-2; D might be TRBD1 (5 bases). Per the germline V gene, CDR1 is SGHDT and CDR2 is YYEEEE. The CDR3 loop spans 13 amino acids. The ends were cut back, 4 bases at V and 2 bases at J, with 9 bases in the middle. CDR3 coding DNA: TGTGCCAGCAGCCAGGGACGAAACTATGGCTACACCTTC. The encoded protein is CASSQGRNYGYTF.

The chain couples TRBV4-1 to TRBJ1-3, with D maybe TRBD1 (6 bases). This CDR3 comprises 15 residues. Trimming took 2 bases from V and 9 from J, leaving 17 bases between them. Looked up from germline, CDR1 is MGHRA and CDR2 is YSYEKL. CDR3 nucleotide sequence: TGCGCCAGCAGCCAACAAGAGACAGGCTGGGGCACCATATATTTT. The encoded protein is CASSQQETGWGTIYF.

The V and J genes are TRBV28 and TRBJ1-2; TRBD1 is a possible D gene (6 bases). Per germline, CDR1 MDHEN and CDR2 SYDVKM. There are 15 residues in the CDR3. The ends were cut back, 6 bases at V and 2 bases at J, with 16 bases in the middle. In DNA form, the CDR3 reads TGTGCCAGCAGAGGGGCCGGGACAACAAACTATGGCTACACCTTC. Translation: CASRGAGTTNYGYTF.

This clone was counted once. The chain uses TRBV5-6 and TRBJ2-7, with D perhaps matching TRBD1 (5 bases). This CDR3 region has 12 residues. From germline, CDR1 is SGHDT and CDR2 YYEEEE. V was pared by 0 bases and J by 4 bases, with 5 bases between. CDR3 residues: CASSLGQYEQYF. CDR3 DNA sequence: TGTGCCAGCAGCTTGGGACAGTACGAGCAGTACTTC. Full variable domain (missing parts from reference TRBV5-6 and TRBJ2-7): DAGVTQSPTHLIKTRGQQVTLRCSPKSGHDTVSWYQQALGQGPQFIFQYYEEEERQRGNFPDRFSGHQFPNYSSELNVNALLLGDSALYLCASSLGQYEQYFGPGTRLTVT.

CDR3 bases: TGTGCCAGCAGCGCGACAGGGGGAAGGGACGAGCAGTACTTC. Translated, it gives CASSATGGRDEQYF. The chain couples TRBV6-6 to TRBJ2-7; TRBD1 aligns across 9 bases. This CDR3 region has 14 residues. J gave up 5 bases and V 6 bases, and 8 bases lay outside the gene matches. Germline CDR1 and CDR2: MNHNY and SVGAGI (reference sequence).

This clone has only one observation. This rearrangement joins TRBV21-1 to TRBJ2-2. TRBV21-1 constitutes a pseudogene. The CDR3 has 15 residues. CDR3 nucleotides: TGTGCCAGCAGCCCCCGGGCCTCGAACACCGGGGAGCTGTTTTTT. Protein: CASSPRASNTGELFF.

The chain couples TRBV7-9 to TRBJ2-3; 9 bases match TRBD1. From germline, CDR1 is SEHNR and CDR2 FQNEAQ (reference sequence). CDR3 length: 17 amino acids. With V trimmed by 6 bases and J by 3 bases, 13 bases remained unmatched. CDR3 bases: TGTGCCAGCAGTTTTACCTACAGGGGGCGAGGGACAGATACGCAGTATTTT. Its protein product is CASSFTYRGRGTDTQYF.

The rearrangement joins TRBV4-3 to TRBJ1-2, with D maybe TRBD1 (6 bases). Germline V lookup: CDR1 LGHNA, CDR2 YSLEER. The length of the CDR3 is 14 residues. V was trimmed by 0 bases and J by 3 bases, leaving 8 bases between them. Written as DNA, the CDR3 is TGCGCCAGCAGCCAAGAGCCAGGGGACTATGGCTACACCTTC. Translating gives CASSQEPGDYGYTF.

The J gene is TRBJ1-3, the V gene TRBV9; D uncertain. Germline loops: CDR1 SGDLS, CDR2 YYNGEE. This CDR3 region has 15 residues. V lost 0 bases and J 0 bases, leaving 7 bases between the germline ends. The chain's CDR3 is CASSVDRGSGNTIYF. DNA of the CDR3: TGTGCCAGCAGCGTAGATCGGGGCTCTGGAAACACCATATATTTT.

The genes are TRBV7-3 and TRBJ2-1; D possibly corresponds to TRBD1 (5 bases). Germline CDR1 SGHTA, CDR2 FQGTGA. This CDR3 region has 15 residues. With 5 bases removed from V and 8 bases from J, the gap between germline ends came to 19 bases. CDR3 loop: CASSLGAGPNYEQFF. CDR3 bases: TGTGCCAGCAGCCTAGGGGCAGGACCTAACTATGAGCAGTTCTTC.

The rearrangement uses TRBV6-5 and TRBJ1-1; D not certain. Trimming pared 6 bases from V and 11 bases from J, leaving 19 bases between. The CDR3 is made up of 13 amino acids. From germline, CDR1 is MNHEY and CDR2 SVGAGI. As DNA, the CDR3 is TGTGCCAGCAGCCCTATACCCGGACTGAGGGCTTTCTTT. This translates into CASSPIPGLRAFF.

The chain is built from TRBV4-1 and TRBJ2-1; TRBD2 is a possible D gene (5 bases). This CDR3 has 13 residues. Germline V gene data show CDR1 as MGHRA and CDR2 as YSYEKL. V lost 5 bases to trimming and J lost 2 bases, with 7 bases between them. The CDR3 DNA follows: TGCGCCAGCAGCGGGAGAACCTACAATGAGCAGTTCTTC. It codes for CASSGRTYNEQFF.

The V call is TRBV7-9, the J call TRBJ1-1, with D uncertain. Looked up from germline, CDR1 is SEHNR and CDR2 is FQNEAQ (reference sequence). V lost 3 bases and J lost 6, with 5 bases in between. The CDR3 totals 11 residues. CDR3 nucleotide sequence: TGTGCCAGCAGCTTCGGTCCTGAAGCTTTCTTT. This encodes CASSFGPEAFF.

Written as DNA, the CDR3 is TGTGCCAGCACCCGGACTACAATACGCACAGATACGCAGTATTTT. Its protein is CASTRTTIRTDTQYF. The chain uses TRBV2 and TRBJ2-3; tentatively, D is TRBD2 (6 bases). With 7 bases removed from V and 1 base from J, the gap between germline ends came to 15 bases. The CDR3 loop spans 15 amino acids. Germline CDR1 and CDR2: SNHLY and FYNNEI. Full variable domain (remainder filled in from reference TRBV2 and TRBJ2-3): EPEVTQTPSHQVTQMGQEVILRCVPISNHLYFYWYRQILGQKVEFLVSFYNNEISEKSEIFDDQFSVERPDGSNFTLKIRSTKLEDSAMYFCASTRTTIRTDTQYFGPGTRLTVL.

This chain joins TRBV6-5 and TRBJ2-5, with 9 bases identical to TRBD1. There are 16 residues in the CDR3. The junction had 7 bases not matched to a gene; V was cut back by 0 bases and J by 5 bases. Germline V gives CDR1 MNHEY, CDR2 SVGAGI. CDR3 coding DNA: TGTGCCAGCAGTTACTCGAAGGGGACAGGGAGTGAGACCCAGTACTTC. Its protein is CASSYSKGTGSETQYF.

The chain has TRBV6-6 and TRBJ2-7, with TRBD2 as a possible D gene (6 bases). Germline lookup yields CDR1 MNHNY and CDR2 SVGAGI (reference sequence). V was pared by 6 bases and J by 3 bases, with 15 bases between. The CDR3 extends over 14 amino acids. The CDR3 loop is CASRGFPGDYEQYF. The CDR3 DNA is TGTGCCAGCAGGGGGTTCCCGGGAGACTACGAGCAGTACTTC.